These 26 T cell receptor beta chains came from one sample sequenced in a study of CD8 T cells in ankylosing spondylitis. TCRdb reprocessed the 5' RACE reads via MiXCR and lists one record per CDR3 protein. The table includes 250,000 to 350,000 distinct CDR3 sequences, around 18% detected once. Material for sequencing was blood, either unsorted or a sorted T cell fraction (not recorded which). The receptors were sampled from a male donor with ankylosing spondylitis or in good health (not recorded which).

This sequence joins TRBV5-1 and TRBJ1-1; 7 bases align to TRBD1. Trimming at V came to 4 bases and at J to 0 bases, leaving 3 bases not matched to a gene. The germline V gene encodes CDR1 SGHRS and CDR2 YFSETQ. This CDR3 region has 14 residues. The CDR3 region is CASSQGELNTEAFF. The CDR3 DNA follows: TGCGCCAGCAGCCAGGGGGAACTGAACACTGAAGCTTTCTTT.

The J gene is TRBJ1-1, the V gene TRBV10-3; D not resolved. Trimming stripped 9 bases from V and 0 bases from J, with 8 bases between. Germline CDR1 reads ENHRY; CDR2 reads SYGVKD. The CDR3 is 12 amino acids. DNA of the CDR3: TGTGCCATGGCCGGGGTGAACACTGAAGCTTTCTTT. This codes for CAMAGVNTEAFF.

The chain joins TRBV10-3 to TRBJ1-1, with TRBD1 matching over 7 bases. The germline V gene has CDR1 ENHRY and CDR2 SYGVKD. This CDR3 contains 15 residues. Trimming took 6 bases from V and 1 from J; bases not matched to a gene: 8. The CDR3 here is CAISAGTDGNTEAFF. CDR3 in DNA: TGTGCCATCAGCGCCGGGACAGACGGGAACACTGAAGCTTTCTTT.

This rearrangement joins TRBV28 to TRBJ1-2; D unclear. V was clipped by 4 bases and J by 0 bases, with 3 bases between them. The CDR3 sequence is 12 residues long. Germline CDR1 and CDR2: MDHEN and SYDVKM. The CDR3 bases are TGTGCCAGCAGTTCCACTAACTATGGCTACACCTTC. It yields the protein CASSSTNYGYTF.

There are many counts of this clonotype. The V call is TRBV5-1, the J call TRBJ2-4; D not certain. Trimming pared 2 bases from V and 10 bases from J, leaving 25 bases between. In germline, CDR1 is SGHRS, CDR2 YFSETQ. The CDR3 extends over 17 amino acids. The CDR3 DNA sequence: TGCGCCAGCAGCTTACATGGCGGTACCTCACGACGAGGAATTCAGTACTTC. It translates to CASSLHGGTSRRGIQYF. The full variable domain, completed using reference TRBV5-1 and TRBJ2-4, is KAGVTQTPRYLIKTRGQQVTLSCSPISGHRSVSWYQQTPGQGLQFLFEYFSETQRNKGNFPGRFSGRQFSNSRSEMNVSTLELGDSALYLCASSLHGGTSRRGIQYFGAGTRLSVL.

This clonotype was recorded many times. This chain connects TRBV20-1 to TRBJ2-1; no clear D. The CDR3 length is 12 residues. Germline V gene sequence: CDR1 DFQATT, CDR2 SNEGSKA (reference sequence). Trimming left V 5 bases short and J 5 bases short, with 10 bases between. The CDR3 DNA reads TGCAGTGCTTCCCGAACAAACAATGAGCAGTTCTTC. This sequence encodes CSASRTNNEQFF.

Of note for this clonotype: Given a much more abundant clone one base away, this may be a read error. The chain carries TRBV2 and TRBJ1-3; D remains ambiguous. Germline lookup yields CDR1 SNHLY and CDR2 FYNNEI. This CDR3 is built from 12 residues. Between the trimmed V and J ends, which lost 6 bases and 4 bases, there was a span of 7 bases. CDR3 loop: CASSSEGNTIYF. CDR3 in DNA: TGTGCCAGCAGCTCGGAAGGAAACACCATATATTTT. The variable domain in full, completed from reference TRBV2 and TRBJ1-3, reads EPEVTQTPSHQVTQMGQEVILRCVPISNHLYFYWYRQILGQKVEFLVSFYNNEISEKSEIFDDQFSVERPDGSNFTLKIRSTKLEDSAMYFCASSSEGNTIYFGEGSWLTVV.

This chain connects TRBV9 to TRBJ2-2; the D gene is possibly TRBD2 (5 bases). Germline values: CDR1 SGDLS, CDR2 YYNGEE. The CDR3 extends over 14 amino acids. Trimming removed 4 bases from V and 7 bases from J, with 14 bases in between. The CDR3 is CASSPSAGGGELFF. The CDR3 DNA follows: TGTGCCAGCAGCCCCAGCGCGGGTGGCGGGGAGCTGTTTTTT. The entire variable domain, with the rest obtained from reference TRBV9 and TRBJ2-2, is as follows: DSGVTQTPKHLITATGQRVTLRCSPRSGDLSVYWYQQSLDQGLQFLIQYYNGEERAKGNILERFSAQQFPDLHSELNLSSLELGDSALYFCASSPSAGGGELFFGEGSRLTVL.

This clonotype was recorded at least ten times. The J gene is TRBJ2-2, the V gene TRBV11-2, with a possible D match to TRBD1 (5 bases). Trimming removed 4 bases from V and 2 bases from J, with 14 bases in between. The CDR3 contains 16 residues. Germline-derived CDR1 and CDR2 are SGHAT and FQNNGV. CDR3 in DNA: TGTGCCAGCAGCTCAGTCCCAGGACAAAACACCGGGGAGCTGTTTTTT. Protein: CASSSVPGQNTGELFF.

This clonotype showed up just a few times. The rearrangement links TRBV7-2 to TRBJ2-5; D gene uncertain. Germline lookup yields CDR1 SGHTA and CDR2 FQGNSA. The V end lost 2 bases, the J end lost 8 bases, and 18 bases lay between the germline ends. CDR3 length equals 15 residues. This CDR3 is CASSLSKGYGYTQYF. CDR3 DNA: TGTGCCAGCAGCTTAAGCAAGGGCTATGGGTATACCCAGTACTTC.

The V call is TRBV27, the J call TRBJ2-1; perhaps D is TRBD1 or TRBD2 (7 bases each). Per the germline V gene, CDR1 is MNHEY and CDR2 is SMNVEV (reference sequence). Between the trimmed V and J ends, which lost 7 bases and 5 bases, there was a span of 15 bases. CDR3 length equals 14 residues. DNA for the CDR3: TGTGCCAGCACAGGGGGGGGCCACAACAATGAGCAGTTCTTC. It yields the protein CASTGGGHNNEQFF.

This clonotype was counted ten times or more. This chain uses TRBV5-1 with TRBJ2-2; D may be TRBD1 (5 bases). The CDR3 is made up of 13 amino acids. Trimming stripped 5 bases from V and 6 bases from J, with 11 bases between. Germline V gene sequence: CDR1 SGHRS, CDR2 YFSETQ. The CDR3 DNA follows: TGCGCCAGCAGTCCAGGGAATTCCGGGGAGCTGTTTTTT. Amino acids: CASSPGNSGELFF.

This clonotype was seen a few times. V and J are TRBV5-1 and TRBJ1-3, with 9 bases matching TRBD1. The CDR3 runs 17 residues. Germline V gene sequence: CDR1 SGHRS, CDR2 YFSETQ. Germline trimming cut 2 bases from V and 2 bases from J; bases unmatched to any gene: 8. The CDR3 protein is CASSLRPGQGTGNTIYF. Here the CDR3 DNA reads TGCGCCAGCAGCTTAAGACCGGGACAGGGCACTGGAAACACCATATATTTT.

This clonotype was observed many times. The genes are TRBV7-6 and TRBJ1-4; D gene ambiguous. The V end was cut by 1 base, the J end by 0 bases, with 9 bases between. Per germline, CDR1 SGHVS and CDR2 FNYEAQ. This CDR3 has 16 amino acids. The DNA for the CDR3 is TGTGCCAGCAGCTTAGTTGGAAGCGCAACTAATGAAAAACTGTTTTTT. This codes for CASSLVGSATNEKLFF.

A few counts support this clonotype. The J gene is TRBJ2-3, the V gene TRBV11-2; 9 bases map to TRBD1. This CDR3 contains 16 residues. Germline V gene lookup returns CDR1 SGHAT and CDR2 FQNNGV. V was clipped by 4 bases and J by 7 bases; unmatched bases: 12. The CDR3 coding sequence is TGTGCCAGCAGCTGGGGAGACAGGGGGGTTCGGAATACGCAGTATTTT. Its protein is CASSWGDRGVRNTQYF.

The rearrangement uses TRBV5-1 and TRBJ2-1; D might be TRBD1 or TRBD2, each matching 5 bases. This CDR3 region has 14 residues. Deletions cut 4 bases from V and 7 bases from J, with 15 bases between. Germline assignment: CDR1 SGHRS and CDR2 YFSETQ. CDR3 region: CASSLGPTQNEQFF. The CDR3 DNA reads TGCGCCAGCAGCCTGGGACCCACACAAAATGAGCAGTTCTTC.

The rearrangement uses TRBV5-1 and TRBJ2-3, with 9 positions matching TRBD1. This CDR3 is built from 14 residues. Germline CDR1 is SGHRS and CDR2 is YFSETQ. Trimming took 4 bases from V and 4 from J; bases not matched to a gene: 4. The CDR3 coding sequence is TGCGCCAGCAGCGTAACAGGGGGCCCAGATACGCAGTATTTT. This codes for CASSVTGGPDTQYF.

V and J are TRBV5-1 and TRBJ2-1; D gene uncertain. Germline assignment: CDR1 SGHRS and CDR2 YFSETQ. The ends were cut back, 0 bases at V and 11 bases at J, with 18 bases in the middle. This CDR3 has 15 residues. As DNA, the CDR3 is TGCGCCAGCAGCTTGGGCGTGAATAACGTTCCAAAGCAGTTCTTC. Translation gives CASSLGVNNVPKQFF. Using reference TRBV5-1 and TRBJ2-1 for the parts outside the CDR3, the full variable domain is KAGVTQTPRYLIKTRGQQVTLSCSPISGHRSVSWYQQTPGQGLQFLFEYFSETQRNKGNFPGRFSGRQFSNSRSEMNVSTLELGDSALYLCASSLGVNNVPKQFFGPGTRLTVL.

The table lists this clonotype with many counts. The V call is TRBV5-1, the J call TRBJ2-5; 8 nucleotides match TRBD1. The CDR3 is 15 amino acids. The germline V gene encodes CDR1 SGHRS and CDR2 YFSETQ. Trimming cost V 1 base and J 3 bases; bases outside gene matches: 5. The CDR3 DNA is TGCGCCAGCAGCTTGCGCTCGGGACAGGAAGAGACCCAGTACTTC. Translated: CASSLRSGQEETQYF.

This clonotype has more than one count but fewer than ten. The chain links TRBV5-1 to TRBJ2-5; D is perhaps TRBD1 (6 bases). Germline CDR1 SGHRS, CDR2 YFSETQ. The CDR3 loop spans 15 amino acids. With 8 bases removed from V and 5 bases from J, the gap between germline ends came to 22 bases. The CDR3, as DNA: TGCGCCAGTAGTGGGACACATAGTGCTCGGGAGACCCAGTACTTC. It yields the protein CASSGTHSARETQYF.

This clonotype occurred a few times. The gene calls are TRBV29-1 and TRBJ2-3, with TRBD2 matching over 7 bases. This CDR3 region has 14 residues. CDR1 SQVTM and CDR2 ANQGSEA come from the germline V gene. Trimming at V came to 6 bases and at J to 1 base, leaving 7 bases not matched to a gene. The CDR3 nucleotides read TGCAGCGTCCTTAAGCGGGGACGCACAGATACGCAGTATTTT. Its protein is CSVLKRGRTDTQYF.

V gene TRBV12-3 or TRBV12-4 combines with J gene TRBJ1-2, with D unclear. V lost 6 bases, J lost 0 bases, and 17 bases lay in between. The CDR3 has 16 amino acids. This CDR3 is CASSHSWVGTNYGYTF. CDR3 DNA sequence: TGTGCCAGCAGCCATAGCTGGGTTGGAACTAACTATGGCTACACCTTC.

The J gene is TRBJ2-5, the V gene TRBV10-3, with TRBD1 as a possible D gene (5 bases). CDR1 and CDR2 from the germline V gene are ENHRY and SYGVKD. This CDR3 has 15 amino acids. Trimming stripped 4 bases from V and 1 base from J, with 13 bases between. As DNA, the CDR3 is TGTGCCATCAGTGTATCGGACACCTTCCAAGAGACCCAGTACTTC. This encodes CAISVSDTFQETQYF.

The table lists this clonotype with a few counts. The chain recombines TRBV15 with TRBJ2-7; D might be TRBD1 (5 bases). CDR3 length equals 14 residues. Deletions cut 0 bases from V and 4 bases from J, with 10 bases between. Looked up from germline, CDR1 is LNHNV and CDR2 is YYDKDF (reference sequence). The CDR3 here is CATSRDPDRYEQYV. Written as DNA, the CDR3 is TGTGCCACCAGCAGAGATCCCGACAGATACGAGCAGTACGTC.

This clonotype has ten or more counts. The chain recombines TRBV27 with TRBJ2-3, with a tentative D call TRBD2 (5 bases). Trimming left V 6 bases short and J 1 base short, with 11 bases between. Per germline, CDR1 MNHEY and CDR2 SMNVEV (reference sequence). The CDR3 covers 14 residues. In DNA, the CDR3 is TGTGCCAGCAGCGAGGGTGAAGGCACAGATACGCAGTATTTT. Translating it yields CASSEGEGTDTQYF.

This clonotype was detected only a few times. This chain connects TRBV4-1 to TRBJ2-3, with D perhaps TRBD1 (7 bases). V lost 3 bases and J 0 bases, leaving 22 bases between the germline ends. The germline CDR1 and CDR2 sequences are MGHRA and YSYEKL. The CDR3 contains 19 residues. The CDR3 protein is CASSHRNRAGQPSTDTQYF. Written as DNA, the CDR3 is TGCGCCAGCAGCCATAGAAACAGGGCGGGACAGCCAAGCACAGATACGCAGTATTTT.